These 10 T cell receptor beta chains came from one sample sequenced in a study of T-cell memory formation after mild COVID-19. TCRdb called the 5' RACE reads again in MiXCR, with one record for every CDR3 protein. The sample has 350,000 to 450,000 distinct CDR3 sequences, roughly 24% seen once. Source material: PBMCs or a T cell subset sorted from them (not recorded which). The receptors were gathered from an adult woman who had mild COVID-19 (a few samples of this study predate the infection). Cell type and time point are not known.

There are a few counts of this clonotype. V is TRBV4-1 and J is TRBJ2-3, with 9 bases fitting TRBD2. The V segment lost 5 bases and the J segment 7 bases; nucleotides outside the gene matches: 10. Per the germline V gene, CDR1 is MGHRA and CDR2 is YSYEKL. The CDR3 is 15 residues long. The CDR3 is CASSTRTSERHTQYF. The CDR3 nucleotides are TGCGCCAGCAGCACCCGGACTAGCGAGAGGCATACGCAGTATTTT.

This clonotype was seen repeatedly, ten times or more. The chain links TRBV10-2 to TRBJ2-2; D remains ambiguous. Looked up from germline, CDR1 is WSHSY and CDR2 is SAAADI. CDR3 size: 14 residues. Trimming removed 5 bases from V and 6 bases from J, with 13 bases in between. In DNA form, the CDR3 reads TGCGCCAGCAGTAGTGAAGGGTTGTCCGGGGAGCTGTTTTTT. Protein sequence: CASSSEGLSGELFF.

The chain joins TRBV6-2 or TRBV6-3 to TRBJ2-3; D remains unclear. The CDR3 runs to 13 residues. CDR1 is MNHEY and CDR2 is SVGEGT in the germline V gene. Trimming left V 5 bases short and J 2 bases short, with 8 bases between. The CDR3 here is CASSQDDTDTQYF. The CDR3 nucleotides are TGTGCCAGCAGTCAAGACGACACAGATACGCAGTATTTT.

The rearrangement links TRBV20-1 to TRBJ2-1; weak D call: TRBD2 (7 bases). Trimming took 6 bases from V and 7 from J, leaving 22 bases between them. Germline CDR1 is DFQATT and CDR2 is SNEGSKA (reference sequence). The CDR3 loop spans 15 amino acids. The CDR3 nucleotides are TGCAGTGCCCCAGTAGGGGGGGGAGGTAGAAATGAGCAGTTCTTC. This encodes CSAPVGGGGRNEQFF.

There are a few counts of this clonotype. The rearrangement uses TRBV7-8 and TRBJ2-3, with 11 bases fitting TRBD2. The CDR3 length is 20 residues. The V segment lost 4 bases and the J segment 3 bases; nucleotides outside the gene matches: 18. CDR1 and CDR2 (germline): SGHVS, FQNEAQ. In nucleotides, the CDR3 is TGTGCCAGCAGCTCACGGCCAGGGCTAGCGGGGGGATGGGGGACAGATACGCAGTATTTT. It codes for CASSSRPGLAGGWGTDTQYF.

The chain couples TRBV18 to TRBJ2-7; 7 positions match TRBD1. Losses at the gene ends were 4 bases for V and 3 bases for J; bases not matched to a gene: 3. The CDR3 consists of 13 residues. CDR1 and CDR2 (germline): KGHSH, LQKENI. This chain's CDR3 is CASSHRDSYEQYF. Here the CDR3 DNA reads TGTGCCAGCTCACATCGGGACAGCTACGAGCAGTACTTC.

This clonotype was detected only a few times. V and J are TRBV7-9 and TRBJ1-5; a weak D match, TRBD1 (6 bases). Germline assignment: CDR1 SEHNR and CDR2 FQNEAQ (reference sequence). The CDR3 loop spans 15 amino acids. Between the trimmed V and J ends, which lost 0 bases and 5 bases, there was a span of 11 bases. The CDR3 loop reads CASSLAGQKHQPQHF. For the CDR3, the DNA is TGTGCCAGCAGCTTAGCAGGACAGAAACATCAGCCCCAGCATTTT. The whole variable domain, remainder taken from reference TRBV7-9 and TRBJ1-5, is DTGVSQNPRHKITKRGQNVTFRCDPISEHNRLYWYRQTLGQGPEFLTYFQNEAQLEKSRLLSDRFSAERPKGSFSTLEIQRTEQGDSAMYLCASSLAGQKHQPQHFGDGTRLSIL.

The chain links TRBV7-2 to TRBJ1-5; 7 nucleotides line up with TRBD1. CDR3 length equals 15 residues. V was pared by 3 bases and J by 0 bases, with 2 bases of the junction left unmatched. Germline CDR1 SGHTA, CDR2 FQGNSA. CDR3: CASSFDRASNQPQHF. In DNA, the CDR3 is TGTGCCAGCAGCTTTGACAGGGCTAGCAATCAGCCCCAGCATTTT.

The rearrangement uses TRBV27 and TRBJ2-2; TRBD1 is a possible D gene (6 bases). Germline V gene sequence: CDR1 MNHEY, CDR2 SMNVEV (reference sequence). CDR3 length: 15 residues. V was cut by 4 bases and J by 0 bases, with 9 bases left in between. CDR3 residues: CASSSGESNTGELFF. The CDR3 DNA sequence: TGTGCCAGCAGTTCAGGGGAGTCGAACACCGGGGAGCTGTTTTTT.

This clonotype was counted a few times. The chain couples TRBV24-1 to TRBJ1-2, with 8 nucleotides matching TRBD1. Germline trimming cut 5 bases from V and 4 bases from J; bases unmatched to any gene: 2. Germline V gene lookup returns CDR1 KGHDR and CDR2 SFDVKD. This CDR3 has 13 amino acids. CDR3 region: CATSGTGLYGYTF. The CDR3 bases are TGTGCCACCAGTGGGACAGGGCTCTATGGCTACACCTTC.